A single sample is the source of the 12 T cell receptor beta chains below, sequenced in a study of T cells expressing NK-cell markers. TCRdb re-called the 5' RACE reads; one entry per CDR3 protein, DNA not given. This sample's clone table lists under 500,000 distinct CDR3 sequences. The sample consisted of blood T cells: a sorted CD56 or NKG2C T cell subset, CD4+ or CD8+ T cells, or bulk PBMC T cells (not recorded which). The source of these receptors is a woman aged 18 to 69 in good health.

J is TRBJ2-3 and V is TRBV18; TCRdb's D gene call, TRBD2, goes unchecked for lack of DNA. This CDR3 has 15 amino acids. CDR1 is KGHSH, CDR2 LQKENI, per germline. CDR3 in amino acids: CASSRDSLSTDTQYF.

This chain joins TRBV12-3 or TRBV12-4 and TRBJ2-7. The CDR3 spans 15 residues. The CDR3 is CASSLVGSGLYEQYF.

The chain couples TRBV28 to TRBJ2-1; TCRdb names TRBD2, which stays unverified in the absence of DNA. CDR1 MDHEN and CDR2 SYDVKM come from the germline V gene. This CDR3 contains 15 residues. The chain's CDR3 is CASSSRTPPNNEQFF.

V gene TRBV4-2 combines with J gene TRBJ2-7; TCRdb's D call, TRBD2, is unchecked because there is no DNA. Germline V gene lookup returns CDR1 LGHNA and CDR2 YNFKEQ. The CDR3 has 17 amino acids. The chain's CDR3 is CASSQDYGAGPTYEQYF.

The chain joins TRBV10-3 to TRBJ1-2. Germline CDR1 is ENHRY and CDR2 is SYGVKD. This CDR3 spans 14 amino acids. CDR3 sequence: CASLKQTANYGYTF.

The chain recombines TRBV6-2 or TRBV6-3 with TRBJ1-2; the D call from TCRdb, TRBD1, cannot be confirmed without DNA. The CDR3 runs 13 residues. Looked up from germline, CDR1 is MNHEY and CDR2 is SVGEGT. The CDR3 protein is CASSRRADYGYTF.

The gene calls are TRBV7-9 and TRBJ2-1; absent DNA, TCRdb's TRBD1 call cannot be checked. Germline CDR1 reads SEHNR; CDR2 reads FQNEAQ (reference sequence). The CDR3 is 15 residues long. CDR3 in amino acids: CASSLDAGGYNEQFF.

This rearrangement joins TRBV6-5 to TRBJ2-1; as DNA is missing, the TRBD2 call by TCRdb cannot be tested. The CDR3 has 19 amino acids. Per the germline V gene, CDR1 is MNHEY and CDR2 is SVGAGI. CDR3 sequence: CASSYSGTSGGSSYNEQFF.

V is TRBV19 and J is TRBJ1-4; TCRdb returns TRBD1, unconfirmable since there is no DNA. Germline CDR1 and CDR2: LNHDA and SQIVND (reference sequence). The CDR3 totals 12 residues. This CDR3 reads CASSRQNEKLFF.

The chain couples TRBV12-3 or TRBV12-4 to TRBJ2-3; TCRdb reports TRBD2, a call that lacks DNA to check it against. The CDR3 is 14 amino acids. CDR3 in amino acids: CASSFEGKTDTQYF.

The genes are TRBV18 and TRBJ2-1; without DNA, the TCRdb call of TRBD1 cannot be checked. The length of the CDR3 is 14 residues. The germline CDR1 and CDR2 sequences are KGHSH and LQKENI. The CDR3 loop is CASSPQGRYNEQFF.

The rearrangement uses TRBV7-9 and TRBJ1-6. CDR3 size: 16 residues. Germline V lookup: CDR1 SEHNR, CDR2 FQNEAQ (reference sequence). CDR3 sequence: CASSYLQSSYNSPLHF.